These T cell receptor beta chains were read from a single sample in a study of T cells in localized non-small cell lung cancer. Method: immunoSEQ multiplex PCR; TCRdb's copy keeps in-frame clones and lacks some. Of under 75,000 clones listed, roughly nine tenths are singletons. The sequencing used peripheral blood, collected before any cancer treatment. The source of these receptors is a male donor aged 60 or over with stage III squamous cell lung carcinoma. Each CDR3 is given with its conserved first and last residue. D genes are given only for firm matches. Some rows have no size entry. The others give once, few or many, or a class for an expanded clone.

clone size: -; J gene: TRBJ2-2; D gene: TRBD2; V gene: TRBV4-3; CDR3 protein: CASSQDPSGVNGELFF; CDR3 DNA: TGCGCCAGCAGCCAAGACCCTAGCGGGGTAAACGGGGAGCTGTTTTTT
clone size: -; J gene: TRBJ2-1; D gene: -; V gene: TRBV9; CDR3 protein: CASSVDPLLWREQFF; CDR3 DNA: TGTGCCAGCAGCGTGGACCCCCTCCTGTGGCGTGAGCAGTTCTTC
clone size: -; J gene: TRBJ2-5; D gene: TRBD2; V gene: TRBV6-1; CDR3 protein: CASSEARPGTSGGAQYF; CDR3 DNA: TGTGCCAGCAGTGAAGCCCGACCCGGGACTAGCGGGGGGGCCCAGTACTTC
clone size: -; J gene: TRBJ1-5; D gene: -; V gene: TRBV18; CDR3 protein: CASSPLSRQPQHF; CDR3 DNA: TGTGCCAGCTCACCCCTATCGCGGCAGCCCCAGCATTTT
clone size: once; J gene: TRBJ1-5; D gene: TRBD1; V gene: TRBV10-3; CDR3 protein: CAISEAGGFNQPQHF; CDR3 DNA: TGTGCCATCAGTGAGGCAGGGGGTTTTAATCAGCCCCAGCATTTT
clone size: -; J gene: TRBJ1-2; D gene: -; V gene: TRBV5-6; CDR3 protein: CASSRTASGGYTF; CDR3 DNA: TGTGCCAGCAGCCGGACGGCTTCGGGAGGCTACACCTTC
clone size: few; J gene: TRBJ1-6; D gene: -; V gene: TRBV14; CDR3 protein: CASSQRHANSPLHF; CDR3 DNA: TGTGCCAGCAGCCAACGACACGCTAATTCACCCCTCCACTTT
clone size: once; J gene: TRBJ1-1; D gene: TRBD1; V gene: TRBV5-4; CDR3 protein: CASSLPGTGWNTEAFF; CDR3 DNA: TGTGCCAGCAGCTTACCAGGGACAGGGTGGAACACTGAAGCTTTCTTT
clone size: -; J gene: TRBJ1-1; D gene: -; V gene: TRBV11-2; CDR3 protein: CASSFPQGRVGAFF; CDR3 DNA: TGTGCCAGCAGCTTCCCCCAGGGGCGAGTGGGAGCTTTCTTT
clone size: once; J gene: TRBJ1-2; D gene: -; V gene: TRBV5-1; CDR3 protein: CASSLAGENYGYTF; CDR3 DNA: TGCGCCAGCAGCTTGGCAGGGGAGAACTATGGCTACACCTTC
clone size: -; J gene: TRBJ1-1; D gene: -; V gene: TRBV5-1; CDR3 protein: CASSFKSQPNTEAFF; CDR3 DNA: TGCGCCAGCAGCTTTAAATCACAACCGAACACTGAAGCTTTCTTT
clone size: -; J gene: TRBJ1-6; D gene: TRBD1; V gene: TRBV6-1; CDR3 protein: CASSERIGGAGLTPLHF; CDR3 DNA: TGTGCCAGCAGTGAACGGATAGGGGGCGCGGGATTGACACCCCTCCACTTT
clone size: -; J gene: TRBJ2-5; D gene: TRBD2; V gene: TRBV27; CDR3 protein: CASSFKLAGGETQYF; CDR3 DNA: TGTGCCAGCAGTTTCAAGTTAGCGGGGGGAGAGACCCAGTACTTC